Listed below are T cell receptor beta chains from one sample, sequenced in a study of shared clonotypes between healthy human individuals. TCRdb's table, derived via immunoSEQ multiplex PCR, lists solely in-frame clones and lacks some. There are 2 million to 2.5 million clones in the sample; 93% occur only once, and 0.3% to 0.4% lies in the top ten. Sequences were obtained from naive CD4+ T cells from PBMCs. The receptors shown here come from a man aged 18 to 35 in good health. Some clones in this sample may be carry-over from other donors' samples. Each CDR3 is given without its conserved first and last residue.

j_call: TRBJ1-4; v_call: TRBV2; cdr3_aa: ASVREQGPEKLF
j_call: TRBJ1-5; v_call: TRBV28; cdr3_aa: ASSSDSQPQH
j_call: TRBJ1-1; v_call: TRBV19; cdr3_aa: ASTLHRTEAF
j_call: TRBJ2-4; v_call: TRBV27; cdr3_aa: ASSLRVQNAAKNIQY
j_call: TRBJ2-1; v_call: TRBV5-1; cdr3_aa: ASSLRTSGMTNEQF
j_call: TRBJ2-7; v_call: TRBV4-2; cdr3_aa: ASSRTALPSSYEQY
j_call: TRBJ2-2; v_call: TRBV5-1; cdr3_aa: ASSIIRDRGPAGELF
j_call: TRBJ2-1; v_call: TRBV27; cdr3_aa: ASQATVSYNEQF
j_call: TRBJ2-7; v_call: TRBV30; cdr3_aa: AWMVGGSNEQY
j_call: TRBJ1-3; v_call: TRBV7-2; cdr3_aa: ASSSTDAKGNTIY
j_call: TRBJ2-5; v_call: TRBV20-1; cdr3_aa: SARWGETQY
j_call: TRBJ2-3; v_call: TRBV9; cdr3_aa: ASSVGARTDTQY
j_call: TRBJ1-2; v_call: TRBV4-2; cdr3_aa: ASSQDRSNYGYT
j_call: TRBJ1-2; v_call: TRBV5-4; cdr3_aa: ASSLGGRGNNYGYT
j_call: TRBJ1-1; v_call: TRBV29-1; cdr3_aa: SVDRANTEAF
j_call: TRBJ1-2; v_call: TRBV29-1; cdr3_aa: SVERQGDGYT
j_call: TRBJ1-5; v_call: TRBV12-5; cdr3_aa: ASGLDEGQPQH
j_call: TRBJ1-1; v_call: TRBV28; cdr3_aa: ASSREGRKAF
j_call: TRBJ1-5; v_call: TRBV4-1; cdr3_aa: ASSQDWPRDQPQH
j_call: TRBJ1-4; v_call: TRBV5-1; cdr3_aa: ASSQGTGATNEKLF
j_call: TRBJ1-4; v_call: TRBV28; cdr3_aa: ASSLWPTPGGRATNEKLF
j_call: TRBJ1-5; v_call: TRBV4-3; cdr3_aa: ASSQDVVRVRYSNQPQH
j_call: TRBJ1-1; v_call: TRBV2; cdr3_aa: ASSAVRGNTEAF
j_call: TRBJ2-1; v_call: TRBV7-8; cdr3_aa: ASSSPAGGSYNEQF
j_call: TRBJ1-3; v_call: TRBV10-3; cdr3_aa: AISDRPGGSSGNTIY
j_call: TRBJ1-1; v_call: TRBV6-1; cdr3_aa: ASSGEQGWTEAF
j_call: TRBJ1-3; v_call: TRBV2; cdr3_aa: ASSGSWGQGNTIY
j_call: TRBJ2-1; v_call: TRBV6-1; cdr3_aa: ASLREGSYNEQF
j_call: TRBJ1-2; v_call: TRBV28; cdr3_aa: ASSYRAYYGYT
j_call: TRBJ2-7; v_call: TRBV4-1; cdr3_aa: ASSQSLAGGPSYEQY
j_call: TRBJ2-1; v_call: TRBV7-9; cdr3_aa: ASGQTGGYNEQF
j_call: TRBJ2-5; v_call: TRBV9; cdr3_aa: ASSGGLAVQETQY
j_call: TRBJ1-1; v_call: TRBV6-5; cdr3_aa: ASSLTGTEAF
j_call: TRBJ2-2; v_call: TRBV29-1; cdr3_aa: SVGSRSGELF
j_call: TRBJ2-4; v_call: TRBV18; cdr3_aa: ASSLTRTVKNIQY
j_call: TRBJ2-5; v_call: TRBV5-1; cdr3_aa: ASRYDGLETQY
j_call: TRBJ2-6; v_call: TRBV7-9; cdr3_aa: ASSPIGPLLHSGANVLT
j_call: TRBJ2-7; v_call: TRBV29-1; cdr3_aa: SVRMGQGTYEQY
j_call: TRBJ2-7; v_call: TRBV7-2; cdr3_aa: ASSGAGTRNYEQY
j_call: TRBJ2-2; v_call: TRBV5-1; cdr3_aa: ASSLLAGANTGELF
j_call: TRBJ2-3; v_call: TRBV5-1; cdr3_aa: ASSLRTGVDTQY
j_call: TRBJ2-5; v_call: TRBV6-5; cdr3_aa: ASSRGGAQQTQY
j_call: TRBJ2-5; v_call: TRBV4-2; cdr3_aa: ASSQDQGRETQY
j_call: TRBJ2-3; v_call: TRBV18; cdr3_aa: ASSPNLAALDTQY
j_call: TRBJ2-5; v_call: TRBV15; cdr3_aa: ATSRDIQPETQY
j_call: TRBJ2-1; v_call: TRBV7-2; cdr3_aa: ASSKESYNEQF
j_call: TRBJ2-7; v_call: TRBV6-1; cdr3_aa: ASSEAWASTYEQY
j_call: TRBJ1-2; v_call: TRBV19; cdr3_aa: ASSARPGQIYGYT
j_call: TRBJ1-5; v_call: TRBV4-1; cdr3_aa: ASSQGRQGSSNQPQH
j_call: TRBJ1-1; v_call: TRBV10-3; cdr3_aa: AISESVVLNTEAF
j_call: TRBJ1-4; v_call: TRBV29-1; cdr3_aa: SASGGGEKLF
j_call: TRBJ2-6; v_call: TRBV28; cdr3_aa: ASSYYRGGGANVLT
j_call: TRBJ2-7; v_call: TRBV5-8; cdr3_aa: ASSFRALGGREY
j_call: TRBJ2-1; v_call: TRBV6-5; cdr3_aa: ASSPDRGRFNEQF
j_call: TRBJ2-2; v_call: TRBV9; cdr3_aa: ASRRNTGELF